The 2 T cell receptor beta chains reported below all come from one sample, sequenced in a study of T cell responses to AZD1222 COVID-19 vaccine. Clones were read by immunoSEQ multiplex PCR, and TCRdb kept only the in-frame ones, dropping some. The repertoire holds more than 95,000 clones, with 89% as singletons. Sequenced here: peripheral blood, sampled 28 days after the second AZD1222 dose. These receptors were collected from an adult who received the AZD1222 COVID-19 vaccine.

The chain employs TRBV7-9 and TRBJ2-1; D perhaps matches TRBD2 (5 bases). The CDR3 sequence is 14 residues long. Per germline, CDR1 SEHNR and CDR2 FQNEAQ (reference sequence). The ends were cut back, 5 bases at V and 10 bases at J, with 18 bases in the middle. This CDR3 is CASSQPTSSWEQFF. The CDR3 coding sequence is TGTGCCAGCAGCCAACCCACTAGTTCATGGGAGCAGTTCTTC.

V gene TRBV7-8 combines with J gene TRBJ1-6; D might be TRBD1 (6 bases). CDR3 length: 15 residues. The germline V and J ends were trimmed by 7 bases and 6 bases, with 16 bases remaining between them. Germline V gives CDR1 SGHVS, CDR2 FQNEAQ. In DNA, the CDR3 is TGTGCCAGCAACGACAAGCCCAGGGGTAATTCACCCCTCCACTTT. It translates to CASNDKPRGNSPLHF.